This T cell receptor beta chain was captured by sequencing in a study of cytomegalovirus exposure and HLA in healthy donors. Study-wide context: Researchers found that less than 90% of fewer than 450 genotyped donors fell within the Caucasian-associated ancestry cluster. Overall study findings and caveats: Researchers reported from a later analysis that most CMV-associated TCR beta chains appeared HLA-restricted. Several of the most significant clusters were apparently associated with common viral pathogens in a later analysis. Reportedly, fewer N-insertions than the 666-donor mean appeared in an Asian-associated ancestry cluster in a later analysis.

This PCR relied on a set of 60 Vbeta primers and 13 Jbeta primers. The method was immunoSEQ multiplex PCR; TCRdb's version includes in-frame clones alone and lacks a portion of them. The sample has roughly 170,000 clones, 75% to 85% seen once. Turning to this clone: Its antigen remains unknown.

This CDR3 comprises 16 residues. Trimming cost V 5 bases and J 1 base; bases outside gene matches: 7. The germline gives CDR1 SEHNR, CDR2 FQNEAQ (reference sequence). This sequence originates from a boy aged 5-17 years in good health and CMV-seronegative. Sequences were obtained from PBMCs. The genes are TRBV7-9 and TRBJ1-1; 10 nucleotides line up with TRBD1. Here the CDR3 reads CASSPRTGGSNTEAFF. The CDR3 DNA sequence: TGTGCCAGCAGCCCTCGGACAGGGGGTTCGAACACTGAAGCTTTCTTT.